These 27 T cell receptor beta chains originate from one sample sequenced in a study of T cells in women clearing cervical HPV infection. Profiling relied on immunoSEQ multiplex PCR, and the TCRdb table lists in-frame clones only, not all of them. The data show 30,000 or so clones, and the top ten clones hold roughly 4%. Sequenced material: blood buffy coat. These receptors were collected from a woman between 18 and 69 years old with a cervical HPV16 infection that either progressed to CIN3+ or cleared (not recorded which).

On this clone itself: The read finishes 3 residues shy of the CDR3 end, and the germline J gene is used to complete it. The chain combines TRBV2 with TRBJ2-4, with 7 positions matching TRBD1. Unmatched junction bases numbered 9, after V lost 4 bases and J lost 0 bases. The CDR3 has 17 residues. CDR1 and CDR2 from the germline V gene are SNHLY and FYNNEI. Incomplete CDR3 DNA: TGTGCCAGCAGTGGACAGGGAAGGAGACTAGCCAAAAACATT. The encoded protein is CASSGQGRRLAKNI. The entire CDR3 is CASSGQGRRLAKNIQYF. Drawing the rest from reference TRBV2 and TRBJ2-4, the complete variable domain is EPEVTQTPSHQVTQMGQEVILRCVPISNHLYFYWYRQILGQKVEFLVSFYNNEISEKSEIFDDQFSVERPDGSNFTLKIRSTKLEDSAMYFCASSGQGRRLAKNIQYFGAGTRLSVL.

Comments on this clone: The read comes to an end 3 residues before the CDR3 does, leaving the germline J gene to fill in the end. The chain has TRBV30 and TRBJ2-2; no firm D call. Germline loops: CDR1 GTSNPN, CDR2 SVGIG (reference sequence). The CDR3 spans 13 residues. Partial CDR3 DNA: TGTGCCTGGAGTAGTGGTCCTAATTCACCG. This codes for CAWSSGPNSP. In full, the CDR3 is CAWSSGPNSPLFF.

This clone is medium-sized by frequency. The sequence runs out 3 residues before the end of the CDR3; the remainder is reconstructed from the germline J gene. V and J are TRBV19 and TRBJ2-7; D might be TRBD2 (6 bases). V was pared by 2 bases and J by 0 bases, with 11 bases between. Germline loops: CDR1 LNHDA, CDR2 SQIVND (reference sequence). The CDR3 length is 15 residues. The chain's CDR3 is CASSIRRVSSYEQYF. Incomplete CDR3 DNA: TGTGCCAGTAGTATACGGAGGGTGTCCTCCTACGAG.

CDR3 DNA (partial): TGTGCCAGCAGCCAAGGTGACAGCTCCTACAATGAG. Amino acid sequence: CASSQGDSSYNE. The entire CDR3 protein reads CASSQGDSSYNEQFF. The J gene is TRBJ2-1, the V gene TRBV14, with a possible D match to TRBD1 (5 bases). The read terminates 3 residues ahead of where the CDR3 ends, so the germline J gene completes it. Germline V gene lookup returns CDR1 SGHDN and CDR2 FVKESK. This CDR3 comprises 15 residues. With 1 base removed from V and 0 bases from J, the gap between germline ends came to 7 bases.

On this clone: The junction departs from the called germline gene at one end, perhaps through a read error. The read terminates 3 residues ahead of where the CDR3 ends, so the germline J gene completes it. The V gene is TRBV4-2, the J gene TRBJ1-2, with a tentative D call TRBD1 (6 bases). There are 13 residues in the CDR3. Germline assignment: CDR1 LGHNA and CDR2 YNFKEQ. CDR3 DNA, as far as it was read: TGCGCCAGCAGCCATGACAGGAGATATGGC. Protein sequence: CASSHDRRYG. The whole CDR3 sequence is CASSHDRRYGYTF.

On this clone: With the read ending 3 residues before the CDR3 end, the germline J gene is used to fill in that end. J is TRBJ1-2 and V is TRBV2; 8 bases align to TRBD1. There are 14 residues in the CDR3. The germline gives CDR1 SNHLY, CDR2 FYNNEI. CDR3 amino acids: CASTQGASIHDYTF. CDR3 bases read: TGTGCCAGCACCCAGGGGGCGAGTATCCACGAC. The whole variable domain, filled in from reference TRBV2 and TRBJ1-2, reads EPEVTQTPSHQVTQMGQEVILRCVPISNHLYFYWYRQILGQKVEFLVSFYNNEISEKSEIFDDQFSVERPDGSNFTLKIRSTKLEDSAMYFCASTQGASIHDYTFGSGTRLTVV.

Notes on this clone: Coverage ceases 3 residues before the CDR3 finishes, and the germline J gene fills in the end. The chain has TRBV4-1 and TRBJ2-5; 14 nucleotides align to TRBD2. This CDR3 comprises 16 residues. Per the germline V gene, CDR1 is MGHRA and CDR2 is YSYEKL. V gave up 1 base and J gave up 4 bases; unmatched junction bases: 2. The CDR3 DNA, read in part, is TGCGCCAGCAGCCAAGTAGGACTAGCGGGAGGAGAGACC. Amino acids: CASSQVGLAGGET. The whole CDR3 sequence reads CASSQVGLAGGETQYF.

Incomplete CDR3 DNA: TGTGCCAGCAGCATCGCCGGGACTAGCGGGCGTAATGAG. This gives the protein CASSIAGTSGRNE. The entire CDR3 protein is CASSIAGTSGRNEQFF. The J gene is TRBJ2-1, the V gene TRBV7-3; 12 nucleotides align to TRBD2. Coverage ceases 3 residues before the CDR3 finishes, and the germline J gene fills in the end. Losses at the gene ends were 5 bases for V and 7 bases for J; bases not matched to a gene: 9. The germline V gene encodes CDR1 SGHTA and CDR2 FQGTGA. This CDR3 spans 16 amino acids.

Regarding this clone: The CDR3 end falls 3 residues outside the read, so it is completed with the germline J gene. The chain uses TRBV20-1 and TRBJ2-5; TRBD1 is a possible D gene (5 bases). Per germline, CDR1 DFQATT and CDR2 SNEGSKA (reference sequence). The CDR3 spans 15 residues. V lost 3 bases, J lost 2 bases, and 16 bases lay in between. CDR3 bases read: TGCAGTGCTAGTTTGGATGGGGCACTACAAGAGACC. Translated: CSASLDGALQET. In full, the CDR3 reads CSASLDGALQETQYF.

Worth noting for this clone: The CDR3 end falls 3 residues outside the read, so it is completed with the germline J gene. The V gene is TRBV20-1, the J gene TRBJ2-7, with D perhaps TRBD1 (7 bases). CDR3 size: 14 residues. Deletions cut 6 bases from V and 3 bases from J, with 18 bases between. Germline CDR1 DFQATT, CDR2 SNEGSKA (reference sequence). The sequenced CDR3 bases are TGCAGTGCGCCAGGGGGGCTTAATGACTACGAG. Translating gives CSAPGGLNDYE. The CDR3 as a whole reads CSAPGGLNDYEQYF.

Worth noting for this clone: The sequenced fragment ends 3 residues before the CDR3 boundary, so the rest is inferred from the germline J gene. V and J are TRBV2 and TRBJ2-5, with D perhaps TRBD2 (5 bases). The CDR3 is 12 amino acids. Between the trimmed V and J ends, which lost 4 bases and 7 bases, there was a span of 10 bases. Germline values: CDR1 SNHLY, CDR2 FYNNEI. The CDR3 protein is CASSVRGGTQYF. Incomplete CDR3 DNA: TGTGCCAGCAGTGTTCGGGGTGGGACC.

Concerning this clone itself: The read ends 3 residues early relative to the CDR3; the germline J gene fills the gap. The chain recombines TRBV20-1 with TRBJ2-3; 9 nucleotides align to TRBD2. V was pared by 6 bases and J by 1 base, with 11 bases of the junction left unmatched. The CDR3 is 16 amino acids. From germline, CDR1 is DFQATT and CDR2 SNEGSKA (reference sequence). The CDR3 spells CSAPLGLAGRTDTQYF. The sequenced CDR3 bases are TGCAGTGCCCCCCTGGGGCTAGCGGGACGCACAGATACG.

A word on this clone: Coverage ceases 3 residues before the CDR3 finishes, and the germline J gene fills in the end. The chain joins TRBV20-1 to TRBJ2-3, with 16 bases aligning to TRBD2. With V trimmed by 4 bases and J by 6 bases, 19 bases remained unmatched. The CDR3 runs 20 residues. Germline loops: CDR1 DFQATT, CDR2 SNEGSKA (reference sequence). The CDR3 protein is CSANPPPGTSGRGRFDTQYF. CDR3 bases read: TGCAGTGCTAACCCACCACCCGGGACTAGCGGGAGGGGGAGGTTTGATACG.

A note on this clone: The CDR3 is cut off 3 residues early in the read; its end comes from the germline J gene. The chain employs TRBV18 and TRBJ1-2; 7 bases are shared with TRBD1. The CDR3 totals 14 residues. Germline CDR1 is KGHSH and CDR2 is LQKENI. The CDR3 protein is CASSPSTGVHDYTF. Incomplete CDR3 DNA: TGTGCCAGCTCACCGAGCACAGGGGTCCACGAC.

Details on this clone: The sequence runs out 3 residues before the end of the CDR3; the remainder is reconstructed from the germline J gene. The rearrangement uses TRBV5-4 and TRBJ1-2, with TRBD1 as a possible D gene (6 bases). The CDR3 covers 14 residues. The V gene's germline CDR1 is SGHNT and CDR2 YYREEE (reference sequence). CDR3 DNA, as far as it was read: TGTGCCAGCAGCTTGGGGCAGGGGTTGATCGGC. Protein product: CASSLGQGLIG. The complete CDR3 reads CASSLGQGLIGYTF.

As to this clone: Read data end 3 residues before the CDR3 end; the end is taken from the germline J gene. The chain has TRBV7-9 and TRBJ2-3; perhaps TRBD1 as D (5 bases). Trimming removed 3 bases from V and 2 bases from J, with 12 bases in between. Germline lookup yields CDR1 SEHNR and CDR2 FQNEAQ (reference sequence). CDR3 size: 15 residues. The sequenced part of the CDR3 DNA is TGTGCCAGCAGCTTCAGAGCAGGGATCACAGATACG. As protein: CASSFRAGITDT. The whole CDR3 region reads CASSFRAGITDTQYF.

As to this clone: The read halts 3 residues ahead of the CDR3 end, with the missing end drawn from the germline J gene. V usage is TRBV28 and J usage is TRBJ1-6; TRBD1 aligns across 7 bases. Germline V gene sequence: CDR1 MDHEN, CDR2 SYDVKM. The CDR3 length is 17 residues. With 7 bases clipped from V and 2 bases from J, the junction kept 11 bases outside the gene matches. The CDR3 sequence is CASNKQGWRTYNSPLHF. Partial CDR3 DNA: TGTGCCAGCAACAAACAGGGGTGGAGAACCTATAATTCACCC. Full variable domain (remainder filled in from reference TRBV28 and TRBJ1-6): DVKVTQSSRYLVKRTGEKVFLECVQDMDHENMFWYRQDPGLGLRLIYFSYDVKMKEKGDIPEGYSVSREKKERFSLILESASTNQTSMYLCASNKQGWRTYNSPLHFGNGTRLTVT.

Concerning this clone itself: The read ends 3 residues before the CDR3 terminus; that terminus is restored from the germline J gene. This sequence joins TRBV3-1 (or the pseudogene TRBV3-2) and TRBJ2-7; D not certain. This CDR3 region has 17 residues. The V gene's germline CDR1 is LGHDT and CDR2 YNNKEL (reference sequence). The V and J ends lost 0 bases and 0 bases respectively, with 15 bases between them. The CDR3 DNA, read in part, is TGTGCCAGCAGCCAAGATAGATCCAGGCTTACCTCCTACGAG. Translation: CASSQDRSRLTSYE. The full CDR3 protein reads CASSQDRSRLTSYEQYF.

About this clone: Read sequence stops 3 residues before the CDR3 end, and the germline J gene provides the missing end. The rearrangement uses TRBV29-1 and TRBJ1-4; D is unresolved. V was pared by 3 bases and J by 8 bases, with 7 bases between. The germline CDR1 and CDR2 sequences are SQVTM and ANQGSEA. The CDR3 totals 11 residues. CDR3 loop: CSVEVGEKLFF. CDR3 bases read: TGCAGCGTTGAGGTCGGGGAAAAA.

About this clone: The missing CDR3 end, 3 residues past where the read stops, is filled in from the germline J gene. The gene calls are TRBV30 and TRBJ1-1, with TRBD1 matching 9 bases. CDR1 and CDR2 from the germline V gene are GTSNPN and SVGIG (reference sequence). The CDR3 covers 13 residues. CDR3 bases read: TGTGCCTGGAGTCCAGGGACAGGGAGGTAC. As protein: CAWSPGTGRY. The entire CDR3 reads CAWSPGTGRYAFF.

CDR3 bases read: TGTGCCTGGAGGCGACAGGGTGAGGTGACC. This translates into CAWRRQGEVT. The CDR3 in full is CAWRRQGEVTQYF. V usage is TRBV30 and J usage is TRBJ2-5, with 7 positions matching TRBD1. The read falls 3 residues short of the CDR3 end, and the missing part is taken from the germline J gene. Germline lookup yields CDR1 GTSNPN and CDR2 SVGIG (reference sequence). Trimming cost V 3 bases and J 7 bases; bases outside gene matches: 8. The CDR3 length is 13 residues.

This chain's CDR3 is CASSDDRDPEAFF. The CDR3 bases that were read are TGTGCCAGCAGCGACGACAGGGATCCTGAA. The V call is TRBV5-4, the J call TRBJ1-1; TRBD1 aligns across 7 bases. The sequenced fragment ends 3 residues before the CDR3 boundary, so the rest is inferred from the germline J gene. In germline, CDR1 is SGHNT, CDR2 YYREEE (reference sequence). J lost 6 bases, V lost 4 bases, and 6 bases had no gene match. CDR3 length equals 13 residues.

On this clone: Sequencing ends 3 residues short of the CDR3 end; the germline J gene provides the rest. This sequence joins TRBV6-1 and TRBJ2-7; TRBD1 might be the D (6 bases). Trimming took off 2 bases at V and 0 bases at J, with 11 bases between the two ends. Germline V CDR1 and CDR2: MNHNS, SASEGT. This CDR3 is 15 amino acids long. The CDR3: CASSEFRTDSYEQYF. CDR3 bases read: TGTGCCAGCAGTGAATTTCGGACAGACTCCTACGAG.

A remark on this clone: The observed sequence ends 3 residues before the CDR3 terminus, with the missing tail filled in from the germline J gene. The rearrangement links TRBV6-2 or TRBV6-3 to TRBJ2-5; TRBD1 agrees at 8 bases. CDR3 length: 15 residues. J was trimmed by 2 bases and V by 2 bases; bases with no gene match: 4. From germline, CDR1 is MNHEY and CDR2 SVGEGT. Partial CDR3 DNA: TGTGCCAGCAGTTACGGGGACAGGTTACAAGAGACC. As protein: CASSYGDRLQET. The entire CDR3 protein reads CASSYGDRLQETQYF.

Worth noting for this clone: Sequencing ends 3 residues short of the CDR3 end; the germline J gene provides the rest. The V and J genes are TRBV2 and TRBJ2-5; 12 bases are shared with TRBD2. Germline-derived CDR1 and CDR2 are SNHLY and FYNNEI. V lost 6 bases and J lost 4; bases outside the gene matches: 3. This CDR3 contains 14 residues. The CDR3 region is CASRLLAGGETQYF. The part of the CDR3 DNA that was read is TGTGCCAGCAGGTTACTAGCGGGAGGAGAGACC.

Comments on this clone: The read finishes 3 residues shy of the CDR3 end, and the germline J gene is used to complete it. This chain links TRBV30 with TRBJ2-5; TRBD2 matches 12 bases. The CDR3 length is 15 residues. The V gene end was trimmed by 3 bases and the J gene end by 5 bases; junction bases not matched to a gene: 7. Germline CDR1 GTSNPN, CDR2 SVGIG (reference sequence). The CDR3 DNA, read in part, is TGTGCCTGGAGCGTTGGACTAGCGGGACGGGAGACC. Amino acids: CAWSVGLAGRET. The complete CDR3 sequence is CAWSVGLAGRETQYF.

About this clone itself: Read sequence stops 3 residues before the CDR3 end, and the germline J gene provides the missing end. The chain combines TRBV7-2 with TRBJ2-2; 10 positions match TRBD2. Germline values: CDR1 SGHTA, CDR2 FQGNSA. J lost 6 bases, V lost 0 bases, and 1 base had no gene match. CDR3 length: 15 residues. The DNA read from the CDR3 is TGTGCCAGCAGCTTAGCGAGCGGGAGGGCCGGGGAG. The encoded protein is CASSLASGRAGE. The CDR3 as a whole reads CASSLASGRAGELFF. The full variable domain, with the rest looked up from reference TRBV7-2 and TRBJ2-2, is GAGVSQSPSNKVTEKGKDVELRCDPISGHTALYWYRQSLGQGLEFLIYFQGNSAPDKSGLPSDRFSAERTGGSVSTLTIQRTQQEDSAVYLCASSLASGRAGELFFGEGSRLTVL.